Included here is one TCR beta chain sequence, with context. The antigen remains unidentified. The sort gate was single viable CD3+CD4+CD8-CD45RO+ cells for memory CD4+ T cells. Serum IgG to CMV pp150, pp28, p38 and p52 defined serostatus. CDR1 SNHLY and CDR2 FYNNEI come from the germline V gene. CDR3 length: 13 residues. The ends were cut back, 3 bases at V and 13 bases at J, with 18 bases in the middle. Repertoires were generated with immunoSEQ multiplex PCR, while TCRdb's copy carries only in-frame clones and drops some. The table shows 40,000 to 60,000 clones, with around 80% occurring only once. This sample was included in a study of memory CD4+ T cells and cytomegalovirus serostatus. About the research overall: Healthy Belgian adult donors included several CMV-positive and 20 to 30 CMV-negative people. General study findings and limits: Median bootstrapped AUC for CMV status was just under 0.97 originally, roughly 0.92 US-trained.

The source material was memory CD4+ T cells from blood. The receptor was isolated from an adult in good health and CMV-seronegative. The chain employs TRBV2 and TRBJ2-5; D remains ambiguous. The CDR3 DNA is TGTGCCAGCAGTGATGTGGCGTCACTCCTGGGGTACTTC. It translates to CASSDVASLLGYF.